The sequence of this T cell receptor beta chain was determined in a study of blood T cells in healthy people across ages. Primers used in a second PCR of roughly 7 to 11 cycles were a sample-barcoded 5' primer and a J-beta primer mix. TCRdb processed the 5' RACE reads anew with MiXCR; each CDR3 protein has one entry. This table holds about 970,000 distinct CDR3 sequences, just over 50% found once. With regard to this clonotype: Its antigen is undetermined.

Germline CDR1 DFQATT, CDR2 SNEGSKA (reference sequence). Trimming pared 3 bases from V and 2 bases from J, leaving 14 bases between. This CDR3 region has 14 residues. Study-level points and caveats: Greater diversity and more naive CD4+ cells were seen in long-lived donors than in aged donors. It was held that the diversity estimates obtained from one million T cells were underestimates. Age brought a roughly linear fall in TCR beta diversity measured per million T cells.

The TCR sequence derives from a woman aged 60-75 years in good health. The sequenced material came from blood. The rearrangement joins TRBV20-1 to TRBJ2-7; D may correspond to TRBD1 or TRBD2 (6 bases each). The CDR3 sequence: CSARSGGLPYEQYF. The CDR3, as DNA: TGCAGTGCTAGGAGTGGGGGGCTCCCCTACGAGCAGTACTTC.